This T cell receptor (beta chain) came from a study of T cell responses to AZD1222 COVID-19 vaccine. Looking at the study overall: Second doses were pooled across both intervals (about 4 or about 12 weeks). Study-level points and caveats: An increase in Spike-specific TCR breadth and depth was observed after two AZD1222 doses. Across the whole spike, CD4 TCRs peaked at regions 160-218 and 743-854. A mostly white British donor set with more females was recruited, and clonal diversity was possibly underestimated.

As concerns this clone: Its antigen remains unknown.

With V trimmed by 5 bases and J by 2 bases, 0 bases remained unmatched. The CDR3 is 13 residues long. Germline lookup yields CDR1 MNHEY and CDR2 SMNVEV (reference sequence). Sequencing was performed with immunoSEQ multiplex PCR; in TCRdb, only in-frame clones are kept and a portion is missing. The repertoire holds over 90,000 clones, less than 95% seen once, with about 5% in the top ten. The source is an adult in good health. V usage is TRBV27 and J usage is TRBJ2-1; 7 nucleotides align to TRBD2. The sequences come from peripheral blood, collected on day 0 of AZD1222 vaccination. The CDR3 is CASSRGAYNEQFF. Written as DNA, the CDR3 is TGTGCCAGCAGTCGGGGGGCCTACAATGAGCAGTTCTTC.